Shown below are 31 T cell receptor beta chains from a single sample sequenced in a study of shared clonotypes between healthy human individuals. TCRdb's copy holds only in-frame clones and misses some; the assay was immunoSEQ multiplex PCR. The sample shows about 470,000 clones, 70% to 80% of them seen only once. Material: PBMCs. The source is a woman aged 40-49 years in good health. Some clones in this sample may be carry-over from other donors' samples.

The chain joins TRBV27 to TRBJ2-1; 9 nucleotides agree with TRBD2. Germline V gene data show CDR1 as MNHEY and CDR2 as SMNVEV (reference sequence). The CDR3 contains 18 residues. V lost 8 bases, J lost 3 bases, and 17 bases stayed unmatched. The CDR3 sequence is CASLGASGVRGLYNEQFF. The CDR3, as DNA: TGTGCCAGCCTGGGGGCTAGCGGGGTCCGGGGTCTCTACAATGAGCAGTTCTTC.

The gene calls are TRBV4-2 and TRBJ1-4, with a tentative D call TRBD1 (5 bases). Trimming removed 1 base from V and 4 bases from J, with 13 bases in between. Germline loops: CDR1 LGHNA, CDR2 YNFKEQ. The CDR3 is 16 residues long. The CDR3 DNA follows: TGTGCCAGCAGCCAAGGTGCAGGGTCGGGTAATGAAAAACTGTTTTTT. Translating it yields CASSQGAGSGNEKLFF.

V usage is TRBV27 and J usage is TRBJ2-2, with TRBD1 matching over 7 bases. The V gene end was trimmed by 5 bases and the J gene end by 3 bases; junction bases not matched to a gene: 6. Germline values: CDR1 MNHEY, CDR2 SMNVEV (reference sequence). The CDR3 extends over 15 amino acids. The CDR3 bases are TGTGCCAGCAGTCCCAGGGGGTTCGACACCGGGGAGCTGTTTTTT. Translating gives CASSPRGFDTGELFF.

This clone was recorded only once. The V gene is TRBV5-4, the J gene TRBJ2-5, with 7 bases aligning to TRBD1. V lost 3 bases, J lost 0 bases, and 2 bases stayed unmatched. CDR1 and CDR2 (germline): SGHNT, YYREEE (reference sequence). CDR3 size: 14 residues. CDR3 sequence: CASSWDSYQETQYF. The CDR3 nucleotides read TGTGCCAGCAGCTGGGACAGCTACCAAGAGACCCAGTACTTC.

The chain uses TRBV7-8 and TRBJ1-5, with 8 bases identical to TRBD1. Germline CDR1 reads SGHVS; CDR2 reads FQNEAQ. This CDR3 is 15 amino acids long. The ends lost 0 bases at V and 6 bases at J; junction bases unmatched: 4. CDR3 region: CASSLATGVGQPQHF. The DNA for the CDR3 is TGTGCCAGCAGCTTAGCGACAGGGGTGGGTCAGCCCCAGCATTTT.

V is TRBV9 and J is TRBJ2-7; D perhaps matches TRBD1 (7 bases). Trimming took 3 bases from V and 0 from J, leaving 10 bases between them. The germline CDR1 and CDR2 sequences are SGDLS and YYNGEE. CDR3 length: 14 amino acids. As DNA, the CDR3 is TGTGCCAGCAGCGCGGGGGACAGCTCCTACGAGCAGTACTTC. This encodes CASSAGDSSYEQYF.

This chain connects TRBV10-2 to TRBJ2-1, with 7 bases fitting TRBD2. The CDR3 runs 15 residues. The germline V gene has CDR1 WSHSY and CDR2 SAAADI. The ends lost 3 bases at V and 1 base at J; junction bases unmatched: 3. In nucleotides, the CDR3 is TGCGCCAGCAGTGACCTAGCGGCTTCCTACAATGAGCAGTTCTTC. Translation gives CASSDLAASYNEQFF.

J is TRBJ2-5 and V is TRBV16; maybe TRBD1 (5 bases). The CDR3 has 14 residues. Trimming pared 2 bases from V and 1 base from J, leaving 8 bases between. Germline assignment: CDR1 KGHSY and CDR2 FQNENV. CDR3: CASSQLTGQETQYF. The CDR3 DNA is TGTGCCAGCAGCCAACTTACAGGCCAAGAGACCCAGTACTTC.

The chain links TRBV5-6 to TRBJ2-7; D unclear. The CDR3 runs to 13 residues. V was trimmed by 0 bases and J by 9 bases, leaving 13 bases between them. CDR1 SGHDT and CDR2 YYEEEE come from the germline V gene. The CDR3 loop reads CASSLAADSPQYF. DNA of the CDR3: TGTGCCAGCAGCTTGGCGGCGGATTCTCCGCAGTACTTC.

The CDR3 is CATSPRAGGLSGNTIYF. The CDR3, as DNA: TGTGCCACCTCCCCGCGGGCAGGCGGTCTCTCTGGAAACACCATATATTTT. This rearrangement joins TRBV19 to TRBJ1-3, with D unresolved. The CDR3 contains 17 residues. The V and J ends lost 10 bases and 0 bases respectively, with 22 bases between them. Looked up from germline, CDR1 is LNHDA and CDR2 is SQIVND (reference sequence).

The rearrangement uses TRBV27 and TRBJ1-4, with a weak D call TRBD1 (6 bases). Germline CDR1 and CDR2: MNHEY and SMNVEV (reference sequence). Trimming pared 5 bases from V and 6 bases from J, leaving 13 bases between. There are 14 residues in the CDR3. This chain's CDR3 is CASSPQGEDEKLFF. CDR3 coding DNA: TGTGCCAGCAGTCCACAGGGAGAAGATGAAAAACTGTTTTTT.

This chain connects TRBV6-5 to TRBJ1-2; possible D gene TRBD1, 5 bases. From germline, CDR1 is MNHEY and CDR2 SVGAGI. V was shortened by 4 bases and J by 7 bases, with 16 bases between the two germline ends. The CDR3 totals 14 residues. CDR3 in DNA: TGTGCCAGCAGTTCCGACAGAGAGCTTCTTGGCTACACCTTC. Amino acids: CASSSDRELLGYTF.

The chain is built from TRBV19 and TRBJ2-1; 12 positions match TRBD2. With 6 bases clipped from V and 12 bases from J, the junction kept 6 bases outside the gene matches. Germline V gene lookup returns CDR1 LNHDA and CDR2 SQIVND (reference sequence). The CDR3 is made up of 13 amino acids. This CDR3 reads CASRSTSGGPQFF. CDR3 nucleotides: TGTGCCAGTAGATCGACTAGCGGGGGACCGCAGTTCTTC.

The CDR3 nucleotides read TGTGCCAGCAGTTTGGAGGCCCTTGGAAAACTGTTTTTT. Translated, it gives CASSLEALGKLFF. The J gene is TRBJ1-4, the V gene TRBV28; D call uncertain. The CDR3 extends over 13 amino acids. Germline CDR1 MDHEN, CDR2 SYDVKM. Trimming took 3 bases from V and 10 from J, leaving 12 bases between them.

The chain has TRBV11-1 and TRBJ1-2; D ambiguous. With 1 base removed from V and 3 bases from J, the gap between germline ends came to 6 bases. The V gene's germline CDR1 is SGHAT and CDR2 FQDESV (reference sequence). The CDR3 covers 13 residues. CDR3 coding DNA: TGTGCCAGCAGCTTAGGGAGGTACTATGGCTACACCTTC. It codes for CASSLGRYYGYTF.

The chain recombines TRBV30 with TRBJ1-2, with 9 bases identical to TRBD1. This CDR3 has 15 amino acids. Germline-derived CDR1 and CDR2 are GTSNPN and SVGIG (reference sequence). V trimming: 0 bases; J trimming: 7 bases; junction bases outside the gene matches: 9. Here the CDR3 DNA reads TGTGCCTGGAGTGTACTGGACAGGGGAGGAAGTGGCTACACCTTC. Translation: CAWSVLDRGGSGYTF.

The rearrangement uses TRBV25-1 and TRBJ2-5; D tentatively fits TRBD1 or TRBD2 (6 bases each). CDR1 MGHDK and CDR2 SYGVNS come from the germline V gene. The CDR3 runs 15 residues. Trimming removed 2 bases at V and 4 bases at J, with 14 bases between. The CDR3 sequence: CASSEVRGPGETQYF. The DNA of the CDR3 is TGTGCCAGCAGTGAAGTTCGGGGGCCGGGAGAGACCCAGTACTTC.

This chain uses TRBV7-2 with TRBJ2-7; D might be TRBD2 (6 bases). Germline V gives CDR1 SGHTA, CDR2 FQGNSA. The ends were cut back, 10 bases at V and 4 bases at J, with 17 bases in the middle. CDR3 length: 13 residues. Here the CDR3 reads CATAGAGSYEQYF. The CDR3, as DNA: TGTGCCACCGCCGGGGCGGGGTCGTACGAGCAGTACTTC.

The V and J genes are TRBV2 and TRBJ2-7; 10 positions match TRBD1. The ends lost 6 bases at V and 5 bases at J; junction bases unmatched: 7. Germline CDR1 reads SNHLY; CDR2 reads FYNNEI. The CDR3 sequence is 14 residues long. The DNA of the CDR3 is TGTGCCAGCAGACTCTCCGGGACAGGGGACGAGCAGTACTTC. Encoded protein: CASRLSGTGDEQYF.

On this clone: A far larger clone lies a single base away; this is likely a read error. CDR3 protein: CASSLARRTEAFF. The CDR3 DNA follows: TGTGCCAGCAGCTTAGCAAGGAGGACTGAAGCTTTCTTT. The chain is built from TRBV7-2 and TRBJ1-1, with no clear D. Trimming removed 0 bases at V and 5 bases at J, with 7 bases between. Germline CDR1 reads SGHTA; CDR2 reads FQGNSA. This CDR3 spans 13 amino acids.

CDR3 DNA: TGTGCCAGCAGTTCCGGGACAGGGGAGTACATTCAGTACTTC. It is translated as CASSSGTGEYIQYF. The V gene is TRBV2, the J gene TRBJ2-4; 10 bases align to TRBD1. Germline values: CDR1 SNHLY, CDR2 FYNNEI. V was clipped by 5 bases and J by 8 bases; unmatched bases: 6. CDR3 length: 14 amino acids.

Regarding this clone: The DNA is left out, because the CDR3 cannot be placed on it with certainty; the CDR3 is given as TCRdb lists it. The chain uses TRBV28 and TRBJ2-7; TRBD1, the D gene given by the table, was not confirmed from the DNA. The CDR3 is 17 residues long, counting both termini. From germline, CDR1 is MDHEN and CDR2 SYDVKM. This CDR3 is CASSFFGQSRYSYEQYF.

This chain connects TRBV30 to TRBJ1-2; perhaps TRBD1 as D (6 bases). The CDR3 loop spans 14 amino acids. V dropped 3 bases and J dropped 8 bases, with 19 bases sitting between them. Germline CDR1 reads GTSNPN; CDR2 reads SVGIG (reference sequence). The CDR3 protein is CAWRETGPRGGYTF. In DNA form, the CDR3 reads TGTGCCTGGAGGGAGACAGGCCCTAGGGGAGGCTACACCTTC.

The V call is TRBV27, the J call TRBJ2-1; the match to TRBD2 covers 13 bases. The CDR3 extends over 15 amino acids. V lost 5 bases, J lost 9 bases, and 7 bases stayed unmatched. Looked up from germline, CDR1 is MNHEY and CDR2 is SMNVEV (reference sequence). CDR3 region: CASSPGLAGRIEQFF. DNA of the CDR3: TGTGCCAGCAGTCCGGGACTAGCGGGACGGATTGAGCAGTTCTTC.

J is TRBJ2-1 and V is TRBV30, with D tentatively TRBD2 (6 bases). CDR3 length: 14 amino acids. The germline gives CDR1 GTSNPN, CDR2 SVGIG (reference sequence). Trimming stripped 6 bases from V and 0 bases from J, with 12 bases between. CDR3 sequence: CACRQAGSYNEQFF. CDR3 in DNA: TGTGCCTGCCGACAAGCGGGCTCCTACAATGAGCAGTTCTTC.

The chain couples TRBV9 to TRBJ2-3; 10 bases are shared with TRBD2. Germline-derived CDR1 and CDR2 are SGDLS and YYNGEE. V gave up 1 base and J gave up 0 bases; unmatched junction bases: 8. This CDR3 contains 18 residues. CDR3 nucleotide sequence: TGTGCCAGCAGCGTAAAGGGAGTGACTAGCGGGAGCACAGATACGCAGTATTTT. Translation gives CASSVKGVTSGSTDTQYF.

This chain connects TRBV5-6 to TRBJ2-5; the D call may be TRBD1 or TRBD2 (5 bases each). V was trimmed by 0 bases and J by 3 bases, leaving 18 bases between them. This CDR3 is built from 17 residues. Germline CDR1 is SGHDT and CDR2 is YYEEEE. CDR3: CASSLAAGTDAKETQYF. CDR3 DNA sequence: TGTGCCAGCAGCTTGGCCGCTGGGACCGACGCAAAAGAGACCCAGTACTTC.

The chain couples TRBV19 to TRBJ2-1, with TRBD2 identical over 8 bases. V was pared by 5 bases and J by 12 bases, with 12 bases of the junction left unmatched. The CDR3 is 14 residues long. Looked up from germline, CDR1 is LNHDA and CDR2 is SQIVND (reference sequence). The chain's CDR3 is CASSFKNPGTRQFF. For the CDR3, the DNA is TGTGCCAGTAGTTTTAAGAACCCCGGGACTAGGCAGTTCTTC.

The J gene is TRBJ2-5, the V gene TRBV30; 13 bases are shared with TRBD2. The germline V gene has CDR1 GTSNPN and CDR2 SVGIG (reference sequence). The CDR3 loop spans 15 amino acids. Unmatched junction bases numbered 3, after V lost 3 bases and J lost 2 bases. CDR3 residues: CAWSPGLAGQETQYF. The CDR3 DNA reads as TGTGCCTGGAGCCCGGGACTAGCGGGACAAGAGACCCAGTACTTC. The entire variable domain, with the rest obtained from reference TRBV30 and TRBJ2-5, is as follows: SQTIHQWPATLVQPVGSPLSLECTVEGTSNPNLYWYRQAAGRGLQLLFYSVGIGQISSEVPQNLSASRPQDRQFILSSKKLLLSDSGFYLCAWSPGLAGQETQYFGPGTRLLVL.

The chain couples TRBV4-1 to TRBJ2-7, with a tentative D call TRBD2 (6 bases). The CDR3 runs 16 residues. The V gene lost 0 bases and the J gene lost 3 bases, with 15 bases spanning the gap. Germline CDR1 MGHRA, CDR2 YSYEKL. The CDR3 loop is CASSQEWRADYYEQYF. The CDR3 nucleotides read TGCGCCAGCAGCCAAGAGTGGAGGGCGGACTACTACGAGCAGTACTTC.

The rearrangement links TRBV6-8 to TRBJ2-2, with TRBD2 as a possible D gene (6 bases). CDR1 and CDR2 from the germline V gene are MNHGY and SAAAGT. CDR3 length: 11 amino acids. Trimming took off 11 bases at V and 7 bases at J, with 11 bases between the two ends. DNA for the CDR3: TGTGCCCGCTTTAGCGGCGGGGAGCTGTTTTTT. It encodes CARFSGGELFF.